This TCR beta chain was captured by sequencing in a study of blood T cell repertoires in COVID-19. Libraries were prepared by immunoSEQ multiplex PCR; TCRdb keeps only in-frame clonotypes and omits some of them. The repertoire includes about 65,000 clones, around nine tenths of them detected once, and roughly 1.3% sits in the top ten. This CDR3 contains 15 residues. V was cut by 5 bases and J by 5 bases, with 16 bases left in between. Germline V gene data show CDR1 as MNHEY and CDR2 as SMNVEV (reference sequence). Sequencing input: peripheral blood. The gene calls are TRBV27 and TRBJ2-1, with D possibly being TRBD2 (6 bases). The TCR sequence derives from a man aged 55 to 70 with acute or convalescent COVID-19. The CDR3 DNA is TGTGCCAGCAGTCTCAAACCCGGGACTCACAATGAGCAGTTCTTC. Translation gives CASSLKPGTHNEQFF.